This note documents a single T cell receptor (beta chain) sequence. Other DNA sequences in this specimen translate into the identical CDR3. Donors were grouped by their self-reported clinical history. Clones were sequenced by immunoSEQ multiplex PCR, and TCRdb holds only the in-frame ones, with some missing. The table includes approximately 210,000 clones, 81% detected once. This sample is drawn from a study of blood T cell repertoires in COVID-19. The CDR3 has 14 residues. Trimming removed 0 bases from V and 3 bases from J, with 6 bases in between. Germline CDR1 and CDR2: MNHEY and SVGAGI. This chain joins TRBV6-5 and TRBJ2-1; D may be TRBD2 (5 bases). The sample taken for sequencing was PBMCs or T cells enriched from blood (not recorded which). The receptor comes from a woman between 50 and 59 years old with acute COVID-19. DNA for the CDR3: TGTGCCAGCAGTTACTCGAGGGTCTACAATGAGCAGTTCTTC. The encoded protein is CASSYSRVYNEQFF.